This TCR beta chain was profiled in a study of T-cell memory formation after mild COVID-19. From the 5' RACE reads, TCRdb called clonotypes with MiXCR, one entry per CDR3 protein. The sample includes about 33,000 distinct CDR3 sequences, under 25% seen only once; the top ten take more than 1.5%. This clonotype came up many times. The CDR3 loop spans 13 amino acids. V was trimmed by 6 bases and J by 5 bases, leaving 13 bases between them. Per the germline V gene, CDR1 is SNHLY and CDR2 is FYNNEI. This TCR was sampled from an adult who had mild COVID-19 (a few samples of this study predate the infection). Cell type and time point are not known. The genes are TRBV2 and TRBJ2-5; D may be TRBD1 or TRBD2 (5 bases each). The sample taken for sequencing was PBMCs or a T cell subset sorted from them (not recorded which). DNA of the CDR3: TGTGCCAGCAGGGGGGACGTGCAGGAGACCCAGTACTTC. It specifies CASRGDVQETQYF.